These 2 T cell receptor beta chains came from one sample sequenced in a study of blood T cell repertoires in COVID-19. Sequencing was performed with immunoSEQ multiplex PCR; in TCRdb, only in-frame clones are kept and a portion is missing. The sample consists of 24,000 or so clones, about 87% of them appearing once. Material for sequencing was peripheral blood. The receptors come from a human donor with active COVID-19. The donor label of this sample is uncertain.

The CDR3 DNA follows: TGTGCCAGTAGCCTACCTAGCGGGAGCGATCGTGGTGGAGCAGATACGCAGTATTTT. It specifies CASSLPSGSDRGGADTQYF. This chain links TRBV19 with TRBJ2-3, with 10 nucleotides matching TRBD2. V gave up 6 bases and J gave up 4 bases; unmatched junction bases: 19. The germline V gene encodes CDR1 LNHDA and CDR2 SQIVND (reference sequence). CDR3 size: 19 residues.

J is TRBJ2-2 and V is TRBV9; 10 positions agree with TRBD2. The V gene end was trimmed by 1 base and the J gene end by 1 base; junction bases not matched to a gene: 1. The CDR3 is 16 amino acids. Germline V gene lookup returns CDR1 SGDLS and CDR2 YYNGEE. CDR3 nucleotides: TGTGCCAGCAGCGTATGGACTAGCGGGAACACCGGGGAGCTGTTTTTT. This sequence encodes CASSVWTSGNTGELFF.